One T cell receptor (beta chain) is described in this entry. Antigen unknown. The data derive from a study of T cell responses to AZD1222 COVID-19 vaccine. Study conclusions and caveats: Spike regions recognized by vaccine-associated CD4 TCRs spanned the protein, led by 160-218 and 743-854. None of the repertoires were sampled until the peak T cell response had passed. Baseline seropositivity occurred in only a handful of AZD1222 recipients.

Trimming removed 7 bases from V and 7 bases from J, with 23 bases in between. CDR3 length: 16 residues. Germline V gene lookup returns CDR1 SGHTA and CDR2 FQGNSA. Assay used: immunoSEQ multiplex PCR; TCRdb lists only in-frame clones, some missing. The profile shows about 150,000 clones, approximately 91% of them singletons. The sequenced sample was peripheral blood, obtained 28 days after the second AZD1222 dose. This TCR derives from an adult who received the AZD1222 COVID-19 vaccine. This chain uses TRBV7-2 with TRBJ1-5, with D perhaps TRBD1 (5 bases). The CDR3 is CASTPPSEGPGQPQHF. Here the CDR3 DNA reads TGTGCCAGCACCCCTCCCAGTGAGGGACCGGGGCAGCCCCAGCATTTT.